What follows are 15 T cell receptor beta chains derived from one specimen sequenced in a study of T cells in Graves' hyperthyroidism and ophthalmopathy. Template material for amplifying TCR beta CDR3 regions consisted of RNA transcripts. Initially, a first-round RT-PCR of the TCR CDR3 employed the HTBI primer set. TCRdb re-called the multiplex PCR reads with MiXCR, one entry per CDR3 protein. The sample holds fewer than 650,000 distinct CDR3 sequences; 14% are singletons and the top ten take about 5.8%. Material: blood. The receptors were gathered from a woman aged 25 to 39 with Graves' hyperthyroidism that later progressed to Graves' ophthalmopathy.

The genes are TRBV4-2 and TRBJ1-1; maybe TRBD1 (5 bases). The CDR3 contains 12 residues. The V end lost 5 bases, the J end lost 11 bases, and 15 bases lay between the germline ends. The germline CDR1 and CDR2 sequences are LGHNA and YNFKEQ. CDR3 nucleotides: TGTGCCAGCAGCTACAGCGGCAGGGCCGCTTTCTTT. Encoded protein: CASSYSGRAAFF.

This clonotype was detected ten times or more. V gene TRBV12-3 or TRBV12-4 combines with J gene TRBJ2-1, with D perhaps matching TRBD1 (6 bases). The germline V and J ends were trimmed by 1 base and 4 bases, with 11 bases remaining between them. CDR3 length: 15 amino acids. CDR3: CASSLVGGGYNEQFF. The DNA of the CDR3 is TGTGCCAGCAGTTTAGTAGGGGGTGGTTACAATGAGCAGTTCTTC.

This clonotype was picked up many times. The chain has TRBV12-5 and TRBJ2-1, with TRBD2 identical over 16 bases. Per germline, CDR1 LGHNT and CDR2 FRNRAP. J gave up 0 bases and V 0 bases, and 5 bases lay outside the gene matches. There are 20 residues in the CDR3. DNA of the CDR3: TGTGCTAGTGGTTTGGTATTGGGACTAGCGGGAGGGAGCTCCTACAATGAGCAGTTCTTC. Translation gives CASGLVLGLAGGSSYNEQFF. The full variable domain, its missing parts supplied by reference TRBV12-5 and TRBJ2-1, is DARVTQTPRHKVTEMGQEVTMRCQPILGHNTVFWYRQTMMQGLELLAYFRNRAPLDDSGMPKDRFSAEMPDATLATLKIQPSEPRDSAVYFCASGLVLGLAGGSSYNEQFFGPGTRLTVL.

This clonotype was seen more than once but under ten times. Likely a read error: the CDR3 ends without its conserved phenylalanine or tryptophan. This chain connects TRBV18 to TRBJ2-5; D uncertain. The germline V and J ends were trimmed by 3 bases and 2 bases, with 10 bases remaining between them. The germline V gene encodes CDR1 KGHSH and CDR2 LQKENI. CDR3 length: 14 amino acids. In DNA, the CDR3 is TGTGCCAGCTCACCGGAAGGGTGGCAAGAGACCCAGTACCTC. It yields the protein CASSPEGWQETQYL.

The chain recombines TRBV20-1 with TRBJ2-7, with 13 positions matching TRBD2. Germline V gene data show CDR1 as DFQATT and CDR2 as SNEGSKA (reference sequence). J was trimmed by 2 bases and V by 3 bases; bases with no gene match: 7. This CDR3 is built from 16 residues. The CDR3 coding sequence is TGCAGTGCTAGTGGGGGACTAGCGGGGAGCCCCTACGAGCAGTACTTC. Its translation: CSASGGLAGSPYEQYF.

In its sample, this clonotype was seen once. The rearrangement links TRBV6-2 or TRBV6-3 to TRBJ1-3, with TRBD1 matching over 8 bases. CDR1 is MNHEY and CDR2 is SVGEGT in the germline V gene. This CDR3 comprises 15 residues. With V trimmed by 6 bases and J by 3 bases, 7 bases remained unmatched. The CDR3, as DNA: TGTGCCAGCAGCTCTATTGGGACAGGTGGAAACACCATATATTTT. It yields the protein CASSSIGTGGNTIYF.

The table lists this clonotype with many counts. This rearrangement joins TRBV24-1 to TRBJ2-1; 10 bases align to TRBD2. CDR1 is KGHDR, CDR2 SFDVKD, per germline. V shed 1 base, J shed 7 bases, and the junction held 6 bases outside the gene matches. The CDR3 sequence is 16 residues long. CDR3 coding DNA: TGTGCCACCAGTGATTTCGGAGCGGGAGGGAGGAATGAGCAGTTCTTC. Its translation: CATSDFGAGGRNEQFF.

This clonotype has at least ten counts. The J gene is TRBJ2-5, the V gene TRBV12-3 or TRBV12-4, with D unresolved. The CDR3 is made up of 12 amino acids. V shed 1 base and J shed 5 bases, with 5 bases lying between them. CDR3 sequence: CASSLGAETQYF. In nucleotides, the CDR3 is TGTGCCAGCAGTTTAGGAGCGGAGACCCAGTACTTC.

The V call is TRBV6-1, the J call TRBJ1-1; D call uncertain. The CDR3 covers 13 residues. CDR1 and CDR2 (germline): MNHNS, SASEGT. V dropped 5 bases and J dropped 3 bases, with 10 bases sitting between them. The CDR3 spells CASSNRRDTEAFF. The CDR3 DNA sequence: TGTGCCAGCAGTAATCGGCGGGACACTGAAGCTTTCTTT.

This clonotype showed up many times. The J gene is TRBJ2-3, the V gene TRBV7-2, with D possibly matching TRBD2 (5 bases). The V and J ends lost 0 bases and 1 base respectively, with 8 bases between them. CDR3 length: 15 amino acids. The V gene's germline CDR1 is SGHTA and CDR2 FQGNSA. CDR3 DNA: TGTGCCAGCAGCTTAGCGATGAGGGGCACAGATACGCAGTATTTT. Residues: CASSLAMRGTDTQYF. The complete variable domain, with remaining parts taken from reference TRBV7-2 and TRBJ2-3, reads GAGVSQSPSNKVTEKGKDVELRCDPISGHTALYWYRQSLGQGLEFLIYFQGNSAPDKSGLPSDRFSAERTGGSVSTLTIQRTQQEDSAVYLCASSLAMRGTDTQYFGPGTRLTVL.

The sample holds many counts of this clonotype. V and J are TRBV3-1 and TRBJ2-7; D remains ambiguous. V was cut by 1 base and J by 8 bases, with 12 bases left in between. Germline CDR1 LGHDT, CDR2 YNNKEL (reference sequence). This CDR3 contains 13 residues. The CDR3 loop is CASSQVTDTKQYF. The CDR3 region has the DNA TGTGCCAGCAGCCAAGTGACGGATACCAAGCAGTACTTC.

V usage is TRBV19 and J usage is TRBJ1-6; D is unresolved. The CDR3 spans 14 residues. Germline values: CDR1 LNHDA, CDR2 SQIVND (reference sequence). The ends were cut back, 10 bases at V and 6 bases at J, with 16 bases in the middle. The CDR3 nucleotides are TGTGCCACCAGCTTTCGAGAAATTAATTCACCCCTCCACTTT. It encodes CATSFREINSPLHF.

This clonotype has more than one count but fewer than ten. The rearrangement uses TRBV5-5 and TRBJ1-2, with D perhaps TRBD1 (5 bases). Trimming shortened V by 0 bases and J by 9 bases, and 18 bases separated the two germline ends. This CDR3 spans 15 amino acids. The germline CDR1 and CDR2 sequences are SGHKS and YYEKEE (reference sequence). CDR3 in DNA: TGTGCCAGCAGCTTGGCGAGACAGACACTTCAAAGCTACACCTTC. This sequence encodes CASSLARQTLQSYTF.

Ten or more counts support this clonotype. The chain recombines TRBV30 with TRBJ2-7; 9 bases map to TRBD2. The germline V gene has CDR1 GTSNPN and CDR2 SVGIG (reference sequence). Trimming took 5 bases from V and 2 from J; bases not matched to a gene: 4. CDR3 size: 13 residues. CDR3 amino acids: CAWEQREAYEQYF. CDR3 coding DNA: TGTGCCTGGGAACAGCGGGAGGCCTACGAGCAGTACTTC.

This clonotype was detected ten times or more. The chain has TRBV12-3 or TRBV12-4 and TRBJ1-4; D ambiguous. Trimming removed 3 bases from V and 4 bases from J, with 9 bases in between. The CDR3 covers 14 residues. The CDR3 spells CASSFGRYNEKLFF. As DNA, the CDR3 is TGTGCCAGCAGTTTTGGGCGGTATAATGAAAAACTGTTTTTT.